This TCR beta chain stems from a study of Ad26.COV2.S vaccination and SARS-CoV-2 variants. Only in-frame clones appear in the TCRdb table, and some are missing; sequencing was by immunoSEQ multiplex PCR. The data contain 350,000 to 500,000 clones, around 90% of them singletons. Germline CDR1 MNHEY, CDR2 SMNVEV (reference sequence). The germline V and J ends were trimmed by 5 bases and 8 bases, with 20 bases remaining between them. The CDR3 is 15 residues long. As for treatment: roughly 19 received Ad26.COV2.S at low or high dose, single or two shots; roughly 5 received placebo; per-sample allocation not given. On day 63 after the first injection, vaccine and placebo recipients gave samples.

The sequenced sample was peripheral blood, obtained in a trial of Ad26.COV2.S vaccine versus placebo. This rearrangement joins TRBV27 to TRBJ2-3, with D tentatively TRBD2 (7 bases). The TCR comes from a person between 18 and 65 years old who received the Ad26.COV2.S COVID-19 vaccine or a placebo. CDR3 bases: TGTGCCAGCAGTATACTAAGCGGGATAGGGGGTACGCAGTATTTT. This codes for CASSILSGIGGTQYF.